The next 18 T cell receptor beta chains were all read from a single sample in a study of T cell responses to AZD1222 COVID-19 vaccine. The table came from immunoSEQ multiplex PCR; TCRdb's copy has only in-frame clones and leaves some out. The sample consists of roughly 140,000 clones, 85% to 95% of them appearing once. The starting material was peripheral blood, obtained after recovery from COVID-19. The receptor set was obtained from an adult who had recovered from COVID-19.

The chain joins TRBV5-1 to TRBJ2-3; the D is unclear. V lost 2 bases and J lost 6, with 16 bases in between. This CDR3 region has 15 residues. Germline V gives CDR1 SGHRS, CDR2 YFSETQ. CDR3 protein: CASSFQSREGDTQYF. The CDR3 coding sequence is TGCGCCAGCAGCTTTCAGTCTAGGGAAGGGGATACGCAGTATTTT.

The rearrangement uses TRBV19 and TRBJ2-7, with D maybe TRBD1 (5 bases). Germline CDR1 and CDR2: LNHDA and SQIVND (reference sequence). The CDR3 extends over 14 amino acids. V was cut by 5 bases and J by 5 bases, with 16 bases left in between. CDR3 loop: CASSSVIGADEQYF. Written as DNA, the CDR3 is TGTGCCAGTAGTTCAGTCATAGGGGCTGACGAGCAGTACTTC.

This chain uses TRBV7-9 with TRBJ2-7; 8 bases are a match to TRBD2. This CDR3 has 16 residues. From germline, CDR1 is SEHNR and CDR2 FQNEAQ (reference sequence). V lost 5 bases to trimming and J lost 4 bases; unmatched junction nucleotides: 13. The CDR3 reads CASSLGFSGNSYEQYF. The CDR3 nucleotides are TGTGCCAGCAGCCTCGGGTTTAGCGGGAACAGTTACGAGCAGTACTTC.

The V call is TRBV5-1, the J call TRBJ1-4; the D is unclear. The CDR3 has 13 amino acids. Germline V gene data show CDR1 as SGHRS and CDR2 as YFSETQ. V was trimmed by 1 base and J by 3 bases, leaving 4 bases between them. Written as DNA, the CDR3 is TGCGCCAGCAGCTTGATCCCTAATGAAAAACTGTTTTTT. Residues: CASSLIPNEKLFF.

The chain is built from TRBV28 and TRBJ1-2, with TRBD1 matching 7 bases. CDR1 and CDR2 (germline): MDHEN, SYDVKM. The CDR3 is 16 amino acids. After removal of 8 bases from V and 7 bases from J, the junction contained 19 bases not matched to a gene. The CDR3 spells CASLPRGRAIRGGYTF. The DNA of the CDR3 is TGTGCCAGCCTCCCCAGGGGGAGGGCTATCCGGGGTGGCTACACCTTC.

This clone was detected only once. J is TRBJ2-3 and V is TRBV3-1 (or the pseudogene TRBV3-2), with 7 bases identical to TRBD2. The trim removed 5 bases at V and 2 bases at J, leaving 4 bases unmatched. The CDR3 has 14 amino acids. From germline, CDR1 is LGHDT and CDR2 YNNKEL (reference sequence). The CDR3 loop is CASSNGRSTDTQYF. Written as DNA, the CDR3 is TGTGCCAGCAGCAACGGGAGGTCCACAGATACGCAGTATTTT.

The V gene is TRBV11-2, the J gene TRBJ2-1; 8 bases align to TRBD2. Trimming at V came to 5 bases and at J to 4 bases, leaving 16 bases not matched to a gene. CDR3 length: 18 residues. The germline gives CDR1 SGHAT, CDR2 FQNNGV. CDR3 residues: CASSRGSSGNERYNEQFF. The CDR3 coding sequence is TGTGCCAGCAGCCGGGGGAGTAGCGGGAATGAGAGGTACAATGAGCAGTTCTTC.

The genes are TRBV7-2 and TRBJ1-5; unclear D gene. There are 14 residues in the CDR3. Per germline, CDR1 SGHTA and CDR2 FQGNSA. V lost 1 base to trimming and J lost 5 bases, with 9 bases between them. For the CDR3, the DNA is TGTGCCAGCAGCTTAGAAGGGTATTATCAGCCCCAGCATTTT. It encodes CASSLEGYYQPQHF.

V usage is TRBV7-8 and J usage is TRBJ2-1; tentatively, D is TRBD2 (5 bases). The CDR3 contains 17 residues. Germline loops: CDR1 SGHVS, CDR2 FQNEAQ. Trimming pared 1 base from V and 8 bases from J, leaving 21 bases between. CDR3 DNA: TGTGCCAGCAGCTTAGGTCTCGGGGTCCCCGACTCCGATGAGCAGTTCTTC. It yields the protein CASSLGLGVPDSDEQFF.

This chain uses TRBV30 with TRBJ1-3, with a weak D call TRBD1 (5 bases). The CDR3 is 12 amino acids. Germline V gene lookup returns CDR1 GTSNPN and CDR2 SVGIG (reference sequence). Deletions cut 8 bases from V and 1 base from J, with 9 bases between. The CDR3 DNA is TGTGCCGGGGGGGAGTCTGGAAACACCATATATTTT. This translates into CAGGESGNTIYF.

The rearrangement uses TRBV27 and TRBJ1-5; 9 bases fit TRBD1. Germline V gives CDR1 MNHEY, CDR2 SMNVEV (reference sequence). The V segment lost 4 bases and the J segment 5 bases; nucleotides outside the gene matches: 12. CDR3 size: 17 residues. The DNA for the CDR3 is TGTGCCAGCAGTTCGCTCACATCACAGGGGGCGTATCAGCCCCAGCATTTT. It is translated as CASSSLTSQGAYQPQHF.

The V and J genes are TRBV6-5 and TRBJ2-1; perhaps TRBD1 as D (7 bases). This CDR3 spans 14 amino acids. Trimming took 6 bases from V and 7 from J, leaving 16 bases between them. CDR1 is MNHEY, CDR2 SVGAGI, per germline. CDR3 in amino acids: CASSHGGGGNEQFF. Here the CDR3 DNA reads TGTGCCAGCAGCCACGGAGGGGGCGGGAATGAGCAGTTCTTC.

V gene TRBV5-8 combines with J gene TRBJ2-3; 7 nucleotides match TRBD1. The CDR3 has 15 residues. V lost 0 bases and J lost 2; bases outside the gene matches: 3. Germline V gene data show CDR1 as SGHTS and CDR2 as YDEGEE. The CDR3 region is CASSLGQGHTDTQYF. Written as DNA, the CDR3 is TGTGCCAGCAGCTTGGGACAGGGCCACACAGATACGCAGTATTTT.

J is TRBJ1-6 and V is TRBV5-8, with unresolved D. V was trimmed by 1 base and J by 7 bases, leaving 3 bases between them. The CDR3 is 12 amino acids. Germline CDR1 reads SGHTS; CDR2 reads YDEGEE. The CDR3 coding sequence is TGTGCCAGCAGCTTGCAGAATTCACCCCTCCACTTT. Translated, it gives CASSLQNSPLHF. The complete variable domain, with remaining parts taken from reference TRBV5-8 and TRBJ1-6, reads EAGVTQSPTHLIKTRGQQATLRCSPISGHTSVYWYQQALGLGLQFLLWYDEGEERNRGNFPPRFSGRQFPNYSSELNVNALELEDSALYLCASSLQNSPLHFGNGTRLTVT.

The V gene is TRBV21-1, the J gene TRBJ1-1; TRBD1 reflects the table's D call only, with no check against the DNA. TRBV21-1 is a listed pseudogene. The CDR3 is 16 residues long. Here the CDR3 reads CASPRAADRAITEAFF. As DNA, the CDR3 is TGTGCCAGCCCCCGGGCTGCGGACAGGGCTATCACTGAAGCTTTCTTT.

This chain joins TRBV5-1 and TRBJ1-2; 8 bases match TRBD1. This CDR3 is 13 amino acids long. Unmatched junction bases numbered 5, after V lost 3 bases and J lost 7 bases. Germline CDR1 reads SGHRS; CDR2 reads YFSETQ. The CDR3 protein is CASSSGQEVGYTF. The CDR3 DNA is TGCGCCAGCAGCTCGGGACAGGAGGTTGGCTACACCTTC.

J is TRBJ1-3 and V is TRBV6-1; D gene uncertain. The germline CDR1 and CDR2 sequences are MNHNS and SASEGT. This CDR3 comprises 15 residues. V lost 3 bases and J 1 base, leaving 10 bases between the germline ends. This CDR3 reads CASSETFLSGNTIYF. In DNA, the CDR3 is TGTGCCAGCAGTGAGACCTTCCTTTCTGGAAACACCATATATTTT.

This clone was seen a handful of times. This chain links TRBV19 with TRBJ1-6; D may be TRBD1 (6 bases). There are 16 residues in the CDR3. The germline V and J ends were trimmed by 5 bases and 9 bases, with 20 bases remaining between them. Germline CDR1 LNHDA, CDR2 SQIVND (reference sequence). The CDR3 DNA sequence: TGTGCCAGTAGTCCCGGGGGGGCGACGGCTGCTTCACCCCTCCACTTT. Translated: CASSPGGATAASPLHF.